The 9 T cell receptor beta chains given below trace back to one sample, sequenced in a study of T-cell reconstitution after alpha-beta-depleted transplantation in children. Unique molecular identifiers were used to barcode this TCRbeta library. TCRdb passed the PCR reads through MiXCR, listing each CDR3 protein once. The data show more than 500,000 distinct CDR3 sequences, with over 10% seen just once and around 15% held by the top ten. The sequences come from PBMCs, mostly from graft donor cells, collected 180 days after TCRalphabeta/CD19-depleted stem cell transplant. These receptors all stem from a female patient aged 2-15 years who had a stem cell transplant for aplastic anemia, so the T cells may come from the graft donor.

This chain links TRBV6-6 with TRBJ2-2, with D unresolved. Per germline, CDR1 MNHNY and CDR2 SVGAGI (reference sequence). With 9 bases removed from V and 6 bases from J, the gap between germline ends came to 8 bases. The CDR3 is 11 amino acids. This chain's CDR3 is CASCAAGELFF. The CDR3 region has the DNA TGTGCCAGTTGTGCTGCCGGGGAGCTGTTTTTT.

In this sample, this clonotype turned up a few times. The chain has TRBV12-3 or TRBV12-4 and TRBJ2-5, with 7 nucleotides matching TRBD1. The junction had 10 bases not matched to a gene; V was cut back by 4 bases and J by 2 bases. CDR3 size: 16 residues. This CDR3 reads CASSSPGQPQQETQYF. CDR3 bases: TGTGCCAGCAGTTCTCCGGGACAGCCACAACAAGAGACCCAGTACTTC.

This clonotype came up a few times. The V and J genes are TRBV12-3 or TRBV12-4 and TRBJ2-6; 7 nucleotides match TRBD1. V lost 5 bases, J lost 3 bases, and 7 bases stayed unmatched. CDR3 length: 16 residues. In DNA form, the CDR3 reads TGTGCCAGCAGTCCAGACAGGGTCTATGGGGCCAACGTCCTGACTTTC. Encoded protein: CASSPDRVYGANVLTF.

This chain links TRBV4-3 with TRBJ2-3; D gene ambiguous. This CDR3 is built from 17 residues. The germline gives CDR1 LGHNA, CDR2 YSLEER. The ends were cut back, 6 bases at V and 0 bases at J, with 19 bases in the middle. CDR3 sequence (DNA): TGCGCCAGCAGTACAAGAGTTAGCAGCAAGAGCACAGATACGCAGTATTTT. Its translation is CASSTRVSSKSTDTQYF.

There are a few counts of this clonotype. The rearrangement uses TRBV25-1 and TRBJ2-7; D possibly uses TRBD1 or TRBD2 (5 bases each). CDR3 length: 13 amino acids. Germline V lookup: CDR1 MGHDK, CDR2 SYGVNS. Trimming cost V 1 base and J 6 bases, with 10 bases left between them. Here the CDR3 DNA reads TGTGCCAGCAGTGAATTTGGGGGATCCGAGCAGTACTTC. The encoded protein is CASSEFGGSEQYF.

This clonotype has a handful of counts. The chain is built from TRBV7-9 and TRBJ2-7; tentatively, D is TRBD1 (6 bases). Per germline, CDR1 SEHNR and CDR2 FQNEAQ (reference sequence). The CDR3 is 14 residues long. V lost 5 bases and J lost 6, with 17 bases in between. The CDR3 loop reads CASSLTQGFGEQYV. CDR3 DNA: TGTGCCAGCAGCCTTACACAGGGTTTTGGCGAGCAGTACGTC.

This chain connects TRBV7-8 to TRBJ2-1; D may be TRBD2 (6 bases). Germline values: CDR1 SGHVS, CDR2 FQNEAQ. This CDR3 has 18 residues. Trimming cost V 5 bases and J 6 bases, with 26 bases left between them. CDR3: CASSPWLAGTGRGNEQFF. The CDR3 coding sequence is TGTGCCAGCAGCCCCTGGTTGGCAGGGACCGGGAGAGGCAATGAGCAGTTCTTC.

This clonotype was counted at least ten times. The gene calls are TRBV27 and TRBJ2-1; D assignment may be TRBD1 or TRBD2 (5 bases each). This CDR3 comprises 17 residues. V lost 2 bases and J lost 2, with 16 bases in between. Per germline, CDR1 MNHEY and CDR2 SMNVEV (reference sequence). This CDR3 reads CASSLIPGMGAYNEQFF. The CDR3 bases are TGTGCCAGCAGTTTAATTCCGGGCATGGGGGCCTACAATGAGCAGTTCTTC.

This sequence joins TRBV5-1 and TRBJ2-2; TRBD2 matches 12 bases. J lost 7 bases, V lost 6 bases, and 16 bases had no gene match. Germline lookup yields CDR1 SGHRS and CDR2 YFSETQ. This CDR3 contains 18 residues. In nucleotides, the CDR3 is TGCGCCAGCAACAGCAGGGGCCTAGCGGGAGGGCCGCACGGGGAGCTGTTTTTT. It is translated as CASNSRGLAGGPHGELFF.